Listed here is a single T cell receptor (beta chain). The antigen is not known. The data stem from a study of CXCR3-negative and CXCR3-positive naive CD8 T cells. Across the study: Every library held about 1.5 +/- 0.3 million TRB reads, and the total came to around 150 million. Study-level findings and limits: TRBV-TRBJ usage matched between naive CXCR3-negative and CXCR3-positive cells but not between memory cells. With surface CD5 comparable between naive subsets, TCR strength was estimated using properties derived from the TRB CDR3.

TRB cDNA libraries were made by UMI-labeled 5' RACE. After re-calling the 5' RACE reads, TCRdb lists one entry per CDR3 protein, DNA absent. Recorded here are 70,000 to 100,000 distinct CDR3 sequences; the top ten clones represent 0.95% to 1.4%. The germline V gene has CDR1 SQVTM and CDR2 ANQGSEA. The CDR3 spans 17 residues. The sequence was collected from a human donor in good health. Some clones in this sample may be carry-over from other donors' samples. Sequenced material: naive CXCR3- CD8+ T cells from blood. Subset reported: CD45RO-CCR7+CD27+CD95- naive CD8+ T cells lacking CXCR3 (TNR3-). This chain joins TRBV29-1 and TRBJ2-1; without DNA, the TCRdb call of TRBD2 cannot be checked. The CDR3 loop reads CSVEDLGTSGRGDEQFF.